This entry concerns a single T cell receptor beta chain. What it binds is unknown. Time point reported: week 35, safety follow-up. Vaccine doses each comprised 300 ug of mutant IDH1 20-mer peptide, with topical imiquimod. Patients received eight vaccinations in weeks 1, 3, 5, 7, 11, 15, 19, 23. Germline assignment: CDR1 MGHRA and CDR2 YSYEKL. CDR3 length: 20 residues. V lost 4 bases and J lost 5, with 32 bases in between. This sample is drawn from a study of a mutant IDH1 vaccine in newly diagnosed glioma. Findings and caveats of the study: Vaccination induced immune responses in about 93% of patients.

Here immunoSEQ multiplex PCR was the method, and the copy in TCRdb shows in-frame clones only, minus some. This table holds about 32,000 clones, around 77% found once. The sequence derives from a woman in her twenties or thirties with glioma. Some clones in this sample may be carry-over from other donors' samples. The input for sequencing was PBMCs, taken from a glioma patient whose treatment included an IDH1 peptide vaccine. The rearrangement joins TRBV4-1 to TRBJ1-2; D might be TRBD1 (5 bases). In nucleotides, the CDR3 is TGCGCCAGCAGCCGGCTGGGGACGAATCCGACGACAAGACAAAAATATGGCTACACCTTC. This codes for CASSRLGTNPTTRQKYGYTF.